These 25 T cell receptor beta chains originate from one sample sequenced in a study of identical twins. Each CDR3 protein is one row after TCRdb ran MiXCR on the 5' RACE reads. In the table there are over 500,000 distinct CDR3 sequences, around 20% of which are singletons. These data were also reused for a study on T cells expressing NK-cell markers.

Sequences were obtained from CD4+ T cells sorted from blood. These receptor sequences come from a woman in her late teens or twenties in good health.

This chain joins TRBV7-2 and TRBJ2-4, with unresolved D. V gave up 1 base and J gave up 6 bases, with 7 bases separating them. The CDR3 has 13 residues. The germline V gene encodes CDR1 SGHTA and CDR2 FQGNSA. CDR3 nucleotide sequence: TGTGCCAGCAGCTTAGGGGGTCCAAACATTCAGTACTTC. Its protein is CASSLGGPNIQYF. The full variable domain, completed using reference TRBV7-2 and TRBJ2-4, is GAGVSQSPSNKVTEKGKDVELRCDPISGHTALYWYRQSLGQGLEFLIYFQGNSAPDKSGLPSDRFSAERTGGSVSTLTIQRTQQEDSAVYLCASSLGGPNIQYFGAGTRLSVL.

This clonotype was seen a handful of times. The chain combines TRBV7-9 with TRBJ1-4, with a tentative D call TRBD1 (6 bases). V lost 5 bases to trimming and J lost 10 bases, with 14 bases between them. The CDR3 has 13 amino acids. Germline V lookup: CDR1 SEHNR, CDR2 FQNEAQ (reference sequence). CDR3 loop: CASSQWGQRKLFF. The CDR3 region has the DNA TGTGCCAGCAGCCAGTGGGGACAACGAAAACTGTTTTTT.

This clonotype was counted only a few times. V and J are TRBV20-1 and TRBJ1-1; D is possibly TRBD1 (6 bases). The CDR3 totals 12 residues. The germline V and J ends were trimmed by 1 base and 7 bases, with 10 bases remaining between them. Germline CDR1 and CDR2: DFQATT and SNEGSKA (reference sequence). The CDR3 region has the DNA TGCAGTGCTAGAGTCCAGGGGCGTGAAGCTTTCTTT. This codes for CSARVQGREAFF.

At least ten counts were recorded for this clonotype. This rearrangement joins TRBV6-5 to TRBJ2-5; TRBD1 or TRBD2 may be the D gene (6 bases each). The V end was cut by 3 bases, the J end by 7 bases, with 12 bases between. CDR3 length: 13 amino acids. Germline loops: CDR1 MNHEY, CDR2 SVGAGI. CDR3 sequence reads: CASSYEGEATQYF. In nucleotides, the CDR3 is TGTGCCAGCAGTTATGAGGGGGAGGCGACCCAGTACTTC.

The chain uses TRBV20-1 and TRBJ2-2; D is perhaps TRBD2 (6 bases). CDR3 length: 15 residues. The V end was cut by 3 bases, the J end by 5 bases, with 16 bases between. Germline V gene sequence: CDR1 DFQATT, CDR2 SNEGSKA (reference sequence). In DNA form, the CDR3 reads TGCAGTGCTAGGACCCCCGGGACTTCGACCGGGGAGCTGTTTTTT. This encodes CSARTPGTSTGELFF.

In this sample, this clonotype turned up a few times. V usage is TRBV6-2 or TRBV6-3 and J usage is TRBJ2-7; weak D call: TRBD2 (5 bases). Germline V lookup: CDR1 MNHEY, CDR2 SVGEGT. Trimming pared 7 bases from V and 2 bases from J, leaving 24 bases between. The CDR3 runs to 17 residues. CDR3 bases: TGTGCCAGCACTGATTACGGGGTCGGGATTCACCCCTACGAGCAGTACTTC. This translates into CASTDYGVGIHPYEQYF.

This clonotype was counted only a few times. V is TRBV20-1 and J is TRBJ2-3; 8 bases are a match to TRBD2. The V and J ends lost 3 bases and 3 bases, in that order; junction bases with no gene match: 5. This CDR3 contains 14 residues. The V gene's germline CDR1 is DFQATT and CDR2 SNEGSKA (reference sequence). The CDR3 bases are TGCAGTGCTAGCGGGGGGGCGGAGACAGATACGCAGTATTTT. Translation gives CSASGGAETDTQYF.

This rearrangement joins TRBV12-3 or TRBV12-4 to TRBJ1-5; 7 bases map to TRBD1. V trimming: 3 bases; J trimming: 4 bases; junction bases outside the gene matches: 9. The CDR3 is made up of 16 amino acids. CDR3 residues: CASSFSTGWPNQPQHF. The CDR3 DNA reads as TGTGCCAGCAGTTTCTCGACAGGGTGGCCAAATCAGCCCCAGCATTTT.

V is TRBV5-1 and J is TRBJ2-3; D is possibly TRBD1 (6 bases). The CDR3 extends over 15 amino acids. CDR1 and CDR2 (germline): SGHRS, YFSETQ. V dropped 0 bases and J dropped 2 bases, with 10 bases sitting between them. This CDR3 reads CASSLGDTYTDTQYF. In nucleotides, the CDR3 is TGCGCCAGCAGCTTGGGGGACACCTACACAGATACGCAGTATTTT.

The V call is TRBV12-3 or TRBV12-4, the J call TRBJ2-3; D might be TRBD1 (6 bases). This CDR3 spans 16 amino acids. V lost 6 bases to trimming and J lost 1 base, with 17 bases between them. CDR3 in amino acids: CASSRRPGAGTDTQYF. CDR3 bases: TGTGCCAGCAGCCGACGTCCAGGGGCCGGCACAGATACGCAGTATTTT.

This clonotype came up a few times. The V gene is TRBV5-1, the J gene TRBJ2-2; 9 bases map to TRBD2. This CDR3 is built from 18 residues. V lost 2 bases and J lost 2; bases outside the gene matches: 10. Germline V CDR1 and CDR2: SGHRS, YFSETQ. For the CDR3, the DNA is TGCGCCAGCAGCTTTCCCCTCAGCGGGAGGACTAACACCGGGGAGCTGTTTTTT. Translating it yields CASSFPLSGRTNTGELFF.

The V gene is TRBV20-1, the J gene TRBJ2-1, with a weak D call TRBD2 (5 bases). Germline values: CDR1 DFQATT, CDR2 SNEGSKA (reference sequence). The CDR3 length is 14 residues. Trimming left V 3 bases short and J 1 base short, with 10 bases between. The CDR3 loop is CSARRGGSYNEQFF. The CDR3 nucleotides are TGCAGTGCTAGGCGCGGAGGATCCTACAATGAGCAGTTCTTC.

DNA for the CDR3: TGTGCCAGCAGTGTTCCCCGCCTCAAGGGTGAGACCTACAATGAGCAGTTCTTC. Translation: CASSVPRLKGETYNEQFF. The chain joins TRBV2 to TRBJ2-1; D is undetermined. The CDR3 has 18 residues. V dropped 4 bases and J dropped 2 bases, with 21 bases sitting between them. Germline V gene lookup returns CDR1 SNHLY and CDR2 FYNNEI.

This rearrangement joins TRBV20-1 to TRBJ2-3; D remains ambiguous. CDR3 length: 16 amino acids. The germline V gene encodes CDR1 DFQATT and CDR2 SNEGSKA (reference sequence). Trimming removed 5 bases at V and 2 bases at J, with 20 bases between. The CDR3 DNA reads as TGCAGTGCTGGCCCTACGAATAGACCAAACACAGATACGCAGTATTTT. It translates to CSAGPTNRPNTDTQYF.

This clonotype was detected a few times. The chain carries TRBV7-2 and TRBJ1-2; tentatively, D is TRBD1 (6 bases). This CDR3 comprises 15 residues. Trimming removed 0 bases from V and 4 bases from J, with 12 bases in between. Germline loops: CDR1 SGHTA, CDR2 FQGNSA. The CDR3 is CASSLAPQGSYGYTF. CDR3 nucleotides: TGTGCCAGCAGCTTAGCCCCCCAGGGGAGCTATGGCTACACCTTC.

This clonotype was detected only once. The chain employs TRBV2 and TRBJ2-1; 13 bases line up with TRBD2. This CDR3 comprises 14 residues. J lost 10 bases, V lost 5 bases, and 5 bases had no gene match. CDR1 is SNHLY and CDR2 is FYNNEI in the germline V gene. The chain's CDR3 is CASSRLAGGEEQFF. DNA for the CDR3: TGTGCCAGCAGTCGACTAGCGGGGGGTGAGGAGCAGTTCTTC.

In its sample, this clonotype was seen a few times. CDR3 in amino acids: CSVEDLGGNYGYTF. As DNA, the CDR3 is TGCAGCGTTGAAGATCTGGGGGGGAACTATGGCTACACCTTC. This sequence joins TRBV29-1 and TRBJ1-2; D might be TRBD1 (5 bases). CDR1 and CDR2 (germline): SQVTM, ANQGSEA. The CDR3 has 14 amino acids. V was cut by 0 bases and J by 2 bases, with 10 bases left in between. Complete variable domain (other parts from reference TRBV29-1 and TRBJ1-2): SAVISQKPSRDICQRGTSLTIQCQVDSQVTMMFWYRQQPGQSLTLIATANQGSEATYESGFVIDKFPISRPNLTFSTLTVSNMSPEDSSIYLCSVEDLGGNYGYTFGSGTRLTVV.

This sequence joins TRBV20-1 and TRBJ2-1; 7 positions agree with TRBD2. CDR1 and CDR2 from the germline V gene are DFQATT and SNEGSKA (reference sequence). V shed 1 base, J shed 3 bases, and the junction held 3 bases outside the gene matches. The CDR3 extends over 14 amino acids. The CDR3 here is CSARAGGVYNEQFF. CDR3 nucleotide sequence: TGCAGTGCTAGAGCGGGAGGAGTCTACAATGAGCAGTTCTTC.

This clonotype was counted a single time. V is TRBV6-4 and J is TRBJ1-2, with a possible D match to TRBD1 (5 bases). Per the germline V gene, CDR1 is MRHNA and CDR2 is SNTAGT. Trimming pared 5 bases from V and 0 bases from J, leaving 19 bases between. The CDR3 length is 17 residues. The DNA of the CDR3 is TGTGCCAGCAGTCGACTCGAACTCGGGACGGCTAACTATGGCTACACCTTC. It codes for CASSRLELGTANYGYTF.

This chain joins TRBV7-8 and TRBJ2-7; 9 bases agree with TRBD2. The CDR3 has 15 residues. CDR1 is SGHVS and CDR2 is FQNEAQ in the germline V gene. Losses at the gene ends were 5 bases for V and 5 bases for J; bases not matched to a gene: 10. In DNA form, the CDR3 reads TGTGCCAGCAGCAAATTAGCGGGAGATTTGAACGAGCAGTACTTC. This codes for CASSKLAGDLNEQYF. Combining the CDR3 with reference TRBV7-8 and TRBJ2-7 gives the whole variable domain GAGVSQSPRYKVAKRGQDVALRCDPISGHVSLFWYQQALGQGPEFLTYFQNEAQLDKSGLPSDRFFAERPEGSVSTLKIQRTQQEDSAVYLCASSKLAGDLNEQYFGPGTRLTVT.

This clonotype has ten or more counts. This chain joins TRBV12-3 or TRBV12-4 and TRBJ2-7; no clear D. The CDR3 spans 15 residues. Trimming removed 2 bases at V and 5 bases at J, with 16 bases between. CDR3 sequence: CASSLWQALADEQYF. DNA of the CDR3: TGTGCCAGCAGTTTATGGCAGGCCCTGGCGGACGAGCAGTACTTC.

This clonotype was seen a few times. The rearrangement joins TRBV11-2 to TRBJ2-1, with 9 bases identical to TRBD2. V shed 1 base, J shed 9 bases, and the junction held 10 bases outside the gene matches. CDR1 and CDR2 (germline): SGHAT, FQNNGV. The CDR3 runs to 16 residues. The DNA of the CDR3 is TGTGCCAGCAGCTTAGTACGCGGGAGGGCCGCGGGTGAGCAGTTCTTC. This encodes CASSLVRGRAAGEQFF.

This chain uses TRBV10-3 with TRBJ1-1; D might be TRBD1 (5 bases). V dropped 11 bases and J dropped 0 bases, with 16 bases sitting between them. CDR1 and CDR2 from the germline V gene are ENHRY and SYGVKD. This CDR3 is built from 14 residues. CDR3 residues: CAVKGTTMNTEAFF. The CDR3 bases are TGTGCCGTAAAAGGGACCACTATGAACACTGAAGCTTTCTTT.

The V call is TRBV7-2, the J call TRBJ1-5; no firm D call. CDR1 is SGHTA and CDR2 is FQGNSA in the germline V gene. The CDR3 sequence is 13 residues long. V was shortened by 3 bases and J by 7 bases, with 10 bases between the two germline ends. The CDR3 sequence: CASSFAEGQPQHF. The CDR3, as DNA: TGTGCCAGCAGCTTCGCCGAAGGGCAGCCCCAGCATTTT.

The chain recombines TRBV20-1 with TRBJ2-1; 7 bases line up with TRBD2. This CDR3 has 17 amino acids. Germline lookup yields CDR1 DFQATT and CDR2 SNEGSKA (reference sequence). V lost 0 bases, J lost 0 bases, and 8 bases stayed unmatched. The CDR3 DNA reads TGCAGTGCTAGAGAGTTAGCGGGTCGGAGCTCCTACAATGAGCAGTTCTTC. Its protein product is CSARELAGRSSYNEQFF.